The present entry profiles one T cell receptor (beta chain) with its context. Its matching antigen is unknown. Germline V CDR1 and CDR2: KGHDR, SFDVKD. CDR3 length: 16 amino acids. This entry is derived from a study of T cells expressing NK-cell markers. For the study at large: According to the study, TCR beta repertoires originated from sorted CD3+CD56+NKG2C+, CD3+CD56+NKG2C- and CD3+CD56-NKG2C+ T cells. One of the eight sequenced donors was seronegative, whereas the other seven were HCMV-seropositive.

Researchers built TCR beta cDNA using 5'RACE template switching with UMIs. TCRdb re-called the 5' RACE reads; one entry per CDR3 protein, DNA not given. The listing records some 440,000 distinct CDR3 sequences. Study findings and constraints: Topping the CD3+CD56-NKG2C+ fraction as well were these clonotypes, in a few donors.

This clonotype originated in a woman aged 45-60 years in good health. Sample: blood T cells: a sorted CD56 or NKG2C T cell subset, CD4+ or CD8+ T cells, or bulk PBMC T cells (not recorded which). The chain couples TRBV24-1 to TRBJ2-1; TCRdb's D call of TRBD1 is untestable without DNA. The CDR3 region is CATSDPGTDKNNEQFF.